Presented here are 10 T cell receptor beta chains from one specimen sequenced in a study of radiation and T cells in renal cell carcinoma. Time point specified: blood 4 weeks post-SBRT, at nephrectomy. Regarding treatment: 15 Gy SBRT to primary tumor, nephrectomy 4 weeks later. Some clones are missing from TCRdb's copy, which holds only in-frame ones; the method was immunoSEQ multiplex PCR. There are roughly 45,000 clones in the sample; over 80% occur only once, and around 26% lies in the top ten. The source material was blood, sampled from a patient whose treatment included radiotherapy and nephrectomy. These receptors were collected from a woman in her 70s with renal cell carcinoma.

This clone is categorized as medium-sized. The chain recombines TRBV7-2 with TRBJ1-2; unclear D gene. The CDR3 covers 13 residues. V was pared by 1 base and J by 2 bases, with 5 bases between. CDR1 and CDR2 from the germline V gene are SGHTA and FQGNSA. The CDR3 loop reads CASSLEENYGYTF. The CDR3 DNA is TGTGCCAGCAGCTTAGAGGAGAACTATGGCTACACCTTC.

This clone was seen only a few times. This chain joins TRBV10-3 and TRBJ1-1, with D unclear. V lost 10 bases and J lost 6, with 15 bases in between. Germline CDR1 and CDR2: ENHRY and SYGVKD. This CDR3 has 12 residues. This CDR3 is CATYTGSSEAFF. The CDR3 nucleotides read TGTGCCACGTATACTGGGAGTTCTGAAGCTTTCTTT.

J is TRBJ2-7 and V is TRBV6-5, with a possible D match to TRBD2 (5 bases). Germline CDR1 MNHEY, CDR2 SVGAGI. This CDR3 comprises 14 residues. Trimming took off 0 bases at V and 2 bases at J, with 8 bases between the two ends. CDR3 nucleotide sequence: TGTGCCAGCAGTTACTCTGGGGAGCCCTACGAGCAGTACTTC. Amino acid sequence: CASSYSGEPYEQYF.

This clone showed up just a few times. A read error may produce the germline difference seen at one junction end. The chain joins TRBV5-4 to TRBJ2-3, with D tentatively TRBD2 (6 bases). CDR1 and CDR2 from the germline V gene are SGHNT and YYREEE (reference sequence). This CDR3 has 17 amino acids. CDR3 amino acids: CASSQDRLAYRTDTQYF. The DNA for the CDR3 is TGCGCCAGCAGCCAAGATCGGCTAGCGTACCGCACAGATACGCAGTATTTT.

The table lists this clone with a count of one. The chain uses TRBV7-6 and TRBJ2-2; TRBD2 might be the D (6 bases). The germline gives CDR1 SGHVS, CDR2 FNYEAQ. The CDR3 is 17 amino acids. The V gene lost 5 bases and the J gene lost 0 bases, with 16 bases spanning the gap. The CDR3 nucleotides read TGTGCCAGCAGCCTCGAGGTTAGCGGAGCGAACACCGGGGAGCTGTTTTTT. Its translation is CASSLEVSGANTGELFF.

The V call is TRBV30, the J call TRBJ2-5, with 8 bases fitting TRBD2. J gave up 9 bases and V 8 bases, and 23 bases lay outside the gene matches. This CDR3 contains 16 residues. Germline V CDR1 and CDR2: GTSNPN, SVGIG (reference sequence). CDR3 in DNA: TGTGCCATGGAGACCAGCGGGAGTGATCCCAAGAGGGCCCAGTACTTC. This codes for CAMETSGSDPKRAQYF.

This chain uses TRBV7-9 with TRBJ2-1, with D possibly TRBD2 on 6 matching bases. V shed 4 bases and J shed 10 bases, with 20 bases lying between them. CDR1 SEHNR and CDR2 FQNEAQ come from the germline V gene (reference sequence). The CDR3 runs 15 residues. The CDR3 DNA follows: TGTGCCAGCAGCTCCGCGGTGGGGCCCGCGGGAGAGCAGTTCTTC. Translated, it gives CASSSAVGPAGEQFF. Filled out from reference TRBV7-9 and TRBJ2-1, the complete variable domain reads DTGVSQNPRHKITKRGQNVTFRCDPISEHNRLYWYRQTLGQGPEFLTYFQNEAQLEKSRLLSDRFSAERPKGSFSTLEIQRTEQGDSAMYLCASSSAVGPAGEQFFGPGTRLTVL.

This chain uses TRBV19 with TRBJ1-5; maybe TRBD1 (5 bases). The CDR3 totals 13 residues. Germline loops: CDR1 LNHDA, CDR2 SQIVND (reference sequence). V lost 1 base to trimming and J lost 6 bases, with 7 bases between them. The CDR3 sequence: CASSIVGGQPQHF. The CDR3 DNA sequence: TGTGCCAGTAGTATAGTGGGGGGTCAGCCCCAGCATTTT.

The chain employs TRBV5-6 and TRBJ2-5; D ambiguous. Matching the DNA end better, TRBJ2-7 makes the J call doubtful. Germline loops: CDR1 SGHDT, CDR2 YYEEEE. The CDR3 has 12 residues. The CDR3 loop is CASSLGGYEQYF. The CDR3 nucleotides read TGTGCCAGCAGCTTGGGCGGATACGAGCAGTACTTC.

The gene calls are TRBV28 and TRBJ1-1, with TRBD1 matching 7 bases. V dropped 6 bases and J dropped 5; count of bases not matched to a gene: 12. Per germline, CDR1 MDHEN and CDR2 SYDVKM. The CDR3 runs 15 residues. The CDR3 region has the DNA TGTGCCAGCAGGGCCGGGTTAGGGGGCGGGACTGAAGCTTTCTTT. This encodes CASRAGLGGGTEAFF.